The T cell receptor (beta chain) under discussion was sequenced for a study of T cell responses to AZD1222 COVID-19 vaccine. Across the study: Pooling was applied to second doses at about 4 or about 12 weeks. Study findings and constraints: Receipt of two AZD1222 doses was followed by a rise in Spike-specific TCR breadth and depth. A mostly white British donor set with more females was recruited, and clonal diversity was possibly underestimated. Regions 160-218 and 743-854 dominated among vaccine-associated CD4 TCRs spanning spike.

Of note for this clone: The antigen remains undetermined.

This CDR3 region has 15 residues. The V and J ends lost 4 bases and 4 bases, in that order; junction bases with no gene match: 9. Germline assignment: CDR1 LNHDA and CDR2 SQIVND (reference sequence). TCRdb's table, derived via immunoSEQ multiplex PCR, lists solely in-frame clones and lacks some. The sample lists 90,000 to 110,000 clones, 88% occurring once. The V gene is TRBV19, the J gene TRBJ2-7, with 8 bases that match TRBD1. The origin of this receptor is an adult in good health. The input for sequencing was peripheral blood, taken on day 0 of AZD1222 vaccination. The CDR3 DNA follows: TGTGCCAGTAGTACCTCAGGGACAGGAATTTACGAGCAGTACTTC. Encoded protein: CASSTSGTGIYEQYF.